This T cell receptor beta chain was obtained from a study of T cells in Graves' hyperthyroidism and ophthalmopathy. About the research overall: Peripheral blood was collected at initial diagnosis, before any treatment.

Study conclusions and caveats: The majority of expanded thyroid clonotypes above 0.001 also appeared in blood. In simple terms, a model built on 13 V-J features told ophthalmopathy apart from stable hyperthyroidism.

Germline V lookup: CDR1 MGHDK, CDR2 SYGVNS. This CDR3 spans 12 amino acids. The V gene lost 3 bases and the J gene lost 4 bases, with 7 bases spanning the gap. Amplification targeted TCR beta CDR3 regions from RNA transcripts. HTBI primers were used for first-round RT-PCR of the TCR CDR3. TCRdb redid the calling of the multiplex PCR reads with MiXCR, one entry per CDR3 protein. The repertoire holds fewer than 550,000 distinct CDR3 sequences, approximately 24% seen once, with around 11% in the top ten. In this sample, this clonotype turned up many times. Antigen: not known. Diagnoses rested on clinical symptoms, serum thyroxine and TRAb, thyroid ultrasound and orbital computed tomography.

This chain links TRBV25-1 with TRBJ2-7; D ambiguous. Input material: blood. This clonotype was obtained from a woman in her thirties with Graves' ophthalmopathy. DNA of the CDR3: TGTGCCAGCAGTGAGTCAGATTACGAGCAGTACTTC. Translation: CASSESDYEQYF.